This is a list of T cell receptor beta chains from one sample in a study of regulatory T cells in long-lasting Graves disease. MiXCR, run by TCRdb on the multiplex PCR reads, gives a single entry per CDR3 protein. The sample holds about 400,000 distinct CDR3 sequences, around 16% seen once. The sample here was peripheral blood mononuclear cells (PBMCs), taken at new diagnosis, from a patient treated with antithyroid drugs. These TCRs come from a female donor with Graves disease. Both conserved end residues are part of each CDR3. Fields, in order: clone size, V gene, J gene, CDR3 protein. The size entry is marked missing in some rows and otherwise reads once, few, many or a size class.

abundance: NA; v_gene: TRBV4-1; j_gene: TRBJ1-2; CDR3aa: CASSQGEVNYYGYTF
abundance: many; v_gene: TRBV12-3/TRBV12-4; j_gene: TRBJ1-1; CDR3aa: CASSGRTEAFF
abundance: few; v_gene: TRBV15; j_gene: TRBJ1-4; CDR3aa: CATGRGGFHEKLFF
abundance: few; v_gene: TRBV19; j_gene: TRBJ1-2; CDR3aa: CASSMRPDPNYGYTF
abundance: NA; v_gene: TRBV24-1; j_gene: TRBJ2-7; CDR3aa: CATSLGTGGVDEQYF
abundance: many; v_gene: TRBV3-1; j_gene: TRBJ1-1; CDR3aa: CASSQGVQSEAFF
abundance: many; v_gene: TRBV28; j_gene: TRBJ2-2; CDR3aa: CASSLWWTSGSRELFF
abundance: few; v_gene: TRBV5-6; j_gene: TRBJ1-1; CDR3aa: CASTIRTNTEAFF
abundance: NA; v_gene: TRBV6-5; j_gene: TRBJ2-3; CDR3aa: CASSYSVGGANTQYF
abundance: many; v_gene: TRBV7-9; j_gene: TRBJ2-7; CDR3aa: CASSLPPAGTTSYEQYF
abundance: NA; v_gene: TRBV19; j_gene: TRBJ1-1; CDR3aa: CVSRTGFMNTEAFF
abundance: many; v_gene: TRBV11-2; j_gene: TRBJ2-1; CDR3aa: CASSLDGGASYNEQFF
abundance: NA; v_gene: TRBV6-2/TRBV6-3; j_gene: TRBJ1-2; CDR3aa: CASSPYKTGPAGYTF
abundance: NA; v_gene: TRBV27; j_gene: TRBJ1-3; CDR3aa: CASTQQGAIGNTIYF
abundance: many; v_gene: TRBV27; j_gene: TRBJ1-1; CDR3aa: CASSPSRGAPEAFF
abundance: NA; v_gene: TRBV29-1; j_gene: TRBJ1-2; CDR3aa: CSVGGGLNYGYTF
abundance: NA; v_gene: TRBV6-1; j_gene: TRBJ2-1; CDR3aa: CASNLAGDNEQFF
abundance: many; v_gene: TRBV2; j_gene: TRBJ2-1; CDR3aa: CASTEPGQAGYEQFF
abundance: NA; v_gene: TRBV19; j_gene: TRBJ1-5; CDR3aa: CASGGAGNQPQHF
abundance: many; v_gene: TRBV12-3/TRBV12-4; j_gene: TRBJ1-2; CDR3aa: CASSPTAGGYGYTF
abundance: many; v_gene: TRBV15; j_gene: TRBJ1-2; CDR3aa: CATRTGLEWDYGYTF